This T cell receptor (beta chain) emerged from a study of blood T cell repertoires in COVID-19. This CDR3 spans 14 amino acids. From germline, CDR1 is SGHVS and CDR2 FQNEAQ. J lost 8 bases, V lost 4 bases, and 8 bases had no gene match. Measured with immunoSEQ multiplex PCR; TCRdb has only the in-frame clones, and not every one. Of about 140,000 clones in the sample, over 60% were seen once. This clone has a single count. This sequence originates from a woman older than 75 with active or convalescent COVID-19. V gene TRBV7-8 combines with J gene TRBJ1-2; 9 positions agree with TRBD1. Sequencing used peripheral blood. In DNA, the CDR3 is TGTGCCAGCAGCTGGACCGGACAGGGGCAAGGCTACACCTTC. Its translation is CASSWTGQGQGYTF.